The T cell receptor (beta chain) described here comes from a study of neurological immune-mediated disorders. TCRdb itself ran the 5' RACE reads through MiXCR, one entry per CDR3 protein. The sample shows approximately 82,000 distinct CDR3 sequences, over 10% of them seen only once. Time point defined: longitudinal time-point 2. The specimen was PBMCs. The receptor's source is a female donor with HTLV-1-associated myelopathy (HAM/TSP).

CDR3 nucleotides: TGTGCCAGCAGCCAGTACACCTACGAGCAGTACTTC. Residues: CASSQYTYEQYF. The chain combines TRBV7-2 with TRBJ2-7; D gene ambiguous. The CDR3 runs to 12 residues. The germline CDR1 and CDR2 sequences are SGHTA and FQGNSA. V shed 5 bases and J shed 2 bases, with 7 bases lying between them.